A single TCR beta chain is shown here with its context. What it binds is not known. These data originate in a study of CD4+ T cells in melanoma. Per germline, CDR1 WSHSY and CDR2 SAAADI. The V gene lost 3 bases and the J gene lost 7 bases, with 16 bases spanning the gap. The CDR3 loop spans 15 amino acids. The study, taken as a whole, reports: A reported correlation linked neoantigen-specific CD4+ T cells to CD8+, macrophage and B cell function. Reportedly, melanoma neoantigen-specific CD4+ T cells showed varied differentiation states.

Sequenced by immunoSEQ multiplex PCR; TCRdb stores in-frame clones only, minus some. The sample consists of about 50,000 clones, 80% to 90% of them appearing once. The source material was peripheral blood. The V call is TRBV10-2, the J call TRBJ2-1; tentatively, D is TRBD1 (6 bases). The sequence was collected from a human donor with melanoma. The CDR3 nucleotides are TGCGCCAGCAGTGAACGGCAGGGGAGTAATAATGAGCAGTTCTTC. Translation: CASSERQGSNNEQFF.